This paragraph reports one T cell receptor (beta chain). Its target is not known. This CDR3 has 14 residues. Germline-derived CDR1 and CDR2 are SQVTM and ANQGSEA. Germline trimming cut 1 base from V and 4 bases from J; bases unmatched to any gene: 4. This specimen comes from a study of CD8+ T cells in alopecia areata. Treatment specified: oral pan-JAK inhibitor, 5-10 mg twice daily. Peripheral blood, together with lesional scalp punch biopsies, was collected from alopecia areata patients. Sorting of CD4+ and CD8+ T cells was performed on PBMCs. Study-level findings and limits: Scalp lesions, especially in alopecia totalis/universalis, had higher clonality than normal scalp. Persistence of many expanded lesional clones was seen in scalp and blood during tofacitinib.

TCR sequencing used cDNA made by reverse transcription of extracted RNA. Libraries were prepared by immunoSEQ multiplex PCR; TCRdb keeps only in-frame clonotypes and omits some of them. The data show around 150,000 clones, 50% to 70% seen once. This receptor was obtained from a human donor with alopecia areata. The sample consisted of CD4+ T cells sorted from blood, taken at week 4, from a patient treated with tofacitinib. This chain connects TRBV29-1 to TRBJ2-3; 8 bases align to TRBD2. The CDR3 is CSVEARGAPDTQYF. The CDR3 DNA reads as TGCAGCGTTGAAGCGCGGGGGGCCCCAGATACGCAGTATTTT.